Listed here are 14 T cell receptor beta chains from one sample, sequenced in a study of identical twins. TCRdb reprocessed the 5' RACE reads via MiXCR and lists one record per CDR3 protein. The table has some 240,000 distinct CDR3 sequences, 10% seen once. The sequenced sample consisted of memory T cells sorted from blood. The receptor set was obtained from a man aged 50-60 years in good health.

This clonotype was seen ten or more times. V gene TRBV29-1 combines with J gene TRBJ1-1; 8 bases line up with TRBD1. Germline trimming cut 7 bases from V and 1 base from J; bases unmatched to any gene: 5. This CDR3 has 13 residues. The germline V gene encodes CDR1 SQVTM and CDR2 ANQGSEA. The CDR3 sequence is CSARTGPNTEAFF. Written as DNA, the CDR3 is TGCAGCGCCCGGACAGGGCCGAACACTGAAGCTTTCTTT.

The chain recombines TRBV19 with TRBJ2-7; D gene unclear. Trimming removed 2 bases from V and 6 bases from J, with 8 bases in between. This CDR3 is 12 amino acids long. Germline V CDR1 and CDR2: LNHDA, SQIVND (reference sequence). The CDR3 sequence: CASSILGGEQYF. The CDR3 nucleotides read TGTGCCAGTAGTATACTGGGTGGCGAGCAGTACTTC.

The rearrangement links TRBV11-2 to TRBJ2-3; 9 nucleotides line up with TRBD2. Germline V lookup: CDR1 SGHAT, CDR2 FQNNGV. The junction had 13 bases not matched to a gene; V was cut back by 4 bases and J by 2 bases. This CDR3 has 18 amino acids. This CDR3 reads CASSSPREGWGYTDTQYF. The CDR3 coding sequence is TGTGCCAGCAGCTCGCCGCGGGAGGGGTGGGGCTACACAGATACGCAGTATTTT. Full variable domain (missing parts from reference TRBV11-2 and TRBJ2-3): EAGVAQSPRYKIIEKRQSVAFWCNPISGHATLYWYQQILGQGPKLLIQFQNNGVVDDSQLPKDRFSAERLKGVDSTLKIQPAKLEDSAVYLCASSSPREGWGYTDTQYFGPGTRLTVL.

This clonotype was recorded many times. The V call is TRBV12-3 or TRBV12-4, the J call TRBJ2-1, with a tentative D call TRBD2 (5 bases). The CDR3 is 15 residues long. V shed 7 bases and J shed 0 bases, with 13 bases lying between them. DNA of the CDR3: TGTGCCAGCACCCCGGACTGGAGCTCCTACAATGAGCAGTTCTTC. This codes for CASTPDWSSYNEQFF.

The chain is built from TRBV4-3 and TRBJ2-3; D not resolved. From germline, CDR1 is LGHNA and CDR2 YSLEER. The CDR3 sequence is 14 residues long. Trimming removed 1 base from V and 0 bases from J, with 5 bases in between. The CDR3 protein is CASSQAASTDTQYF. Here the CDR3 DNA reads TGCGCCAGCAGCCAAGCGGCTAGCACAGATACGCAGTATTTT.

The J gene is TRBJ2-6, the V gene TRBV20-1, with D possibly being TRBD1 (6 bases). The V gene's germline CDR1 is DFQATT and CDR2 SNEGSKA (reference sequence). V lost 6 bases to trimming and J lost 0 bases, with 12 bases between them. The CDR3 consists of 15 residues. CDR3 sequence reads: CSAETGTSGANVLTF. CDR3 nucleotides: TGCAGTGCAGAAACAGGGACCTCTGGGGCCAACGTCCTGACTTTC.

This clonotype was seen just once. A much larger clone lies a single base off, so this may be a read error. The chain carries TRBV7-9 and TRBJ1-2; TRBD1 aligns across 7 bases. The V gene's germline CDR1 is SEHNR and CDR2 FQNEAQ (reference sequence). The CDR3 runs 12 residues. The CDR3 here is CASSPRGDGYPF. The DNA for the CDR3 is TGTGCCAGCAGCCCCAGGGGGGACGGCTACCCCTTC.

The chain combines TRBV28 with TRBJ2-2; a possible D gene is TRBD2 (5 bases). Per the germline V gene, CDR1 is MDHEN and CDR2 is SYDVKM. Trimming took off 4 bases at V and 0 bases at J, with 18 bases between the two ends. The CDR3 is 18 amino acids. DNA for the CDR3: TGTGCCAGCAGTTCATATATGGGAGAGGGTACGAACACCGGGGAGCTGTTTTTT. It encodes CASSSYMGEGTNTGELFF.

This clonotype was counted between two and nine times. The CDR3 protein is CASSGTPADTQYF. The CDR3 region has the DNA TGCGCCAGCAGCGGGACACCGGCAGATACGCAGTATTTT. V usage is TRBV10-2 and J usage is TRBJ2-3, with D tentatively TRBD1 (6 bases). The V and J ends lost 6 bases and 4 bases respectively, with 11 bases between them. The CDR3 contains 13 residues. Germline V gene lookup returns CDR1 WSHSY and CDR2 SAAADI.

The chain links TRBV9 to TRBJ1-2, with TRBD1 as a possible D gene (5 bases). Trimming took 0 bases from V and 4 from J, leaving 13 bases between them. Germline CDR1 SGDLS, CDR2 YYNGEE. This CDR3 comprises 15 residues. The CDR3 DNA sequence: TGTGCCAGCAGCGTAGGTGTCGGGGCTGGCTATGGCTACACCTTC. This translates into CASSVGVGAGYGYTF. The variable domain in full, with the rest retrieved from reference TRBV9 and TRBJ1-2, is DSGVTQTPKHLITATGQRVTLRCSPRSGDLSVYWYQQSLDQGLQFLIQYYNGEERAKGNILERFSAQQFPDLHSELNLSSLELGDSALYFCASSVGVGAGYGYTFGSGTRLTVV.

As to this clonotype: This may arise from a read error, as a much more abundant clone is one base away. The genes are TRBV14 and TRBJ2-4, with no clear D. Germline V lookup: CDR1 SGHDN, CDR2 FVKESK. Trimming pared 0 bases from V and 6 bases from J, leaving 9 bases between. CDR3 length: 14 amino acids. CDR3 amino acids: CASSQDRVINIQYF. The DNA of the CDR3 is TGTGCCAGCAGCCAAGACCGGGTTATAAACATTCAGTACTTC.

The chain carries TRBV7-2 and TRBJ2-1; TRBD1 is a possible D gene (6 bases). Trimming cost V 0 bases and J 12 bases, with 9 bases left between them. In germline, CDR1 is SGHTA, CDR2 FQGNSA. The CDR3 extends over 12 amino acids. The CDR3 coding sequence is TGTGCCAGCAGCTTAGCGATAGGGGGGCAGTTCTTC. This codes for CASSLAIGGQFF.

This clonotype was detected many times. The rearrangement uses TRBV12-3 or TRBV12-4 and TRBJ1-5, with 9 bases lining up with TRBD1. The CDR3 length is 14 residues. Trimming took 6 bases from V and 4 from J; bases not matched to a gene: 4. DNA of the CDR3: TGTGCCAGCAGCCCGACAGGGGGAAATCAGCCCCAGCATTTT. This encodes CASSPTGGNQPQHF.

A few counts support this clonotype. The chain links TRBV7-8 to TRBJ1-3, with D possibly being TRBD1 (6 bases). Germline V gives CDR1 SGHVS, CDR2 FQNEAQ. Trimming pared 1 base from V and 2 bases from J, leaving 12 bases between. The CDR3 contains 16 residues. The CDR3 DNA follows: TGTGCCAGCAGCTTAGGTTCAGGGGCTACTGGAAACACCATATATTTT. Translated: CASSLGSGATGNTIYF.